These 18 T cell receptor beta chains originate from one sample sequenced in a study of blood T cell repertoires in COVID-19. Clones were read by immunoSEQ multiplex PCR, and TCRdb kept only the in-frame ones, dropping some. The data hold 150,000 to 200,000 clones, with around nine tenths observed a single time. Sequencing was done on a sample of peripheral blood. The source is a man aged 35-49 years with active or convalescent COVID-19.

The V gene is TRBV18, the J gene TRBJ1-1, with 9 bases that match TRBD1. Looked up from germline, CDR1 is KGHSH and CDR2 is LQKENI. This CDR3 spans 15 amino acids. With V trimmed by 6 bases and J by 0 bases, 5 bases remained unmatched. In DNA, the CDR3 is TGTGCCAGCTCGGAACAGGGGGCGGTGAACACTGAAGCTTTCTTT. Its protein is CASSEQGAVNTEAFF.

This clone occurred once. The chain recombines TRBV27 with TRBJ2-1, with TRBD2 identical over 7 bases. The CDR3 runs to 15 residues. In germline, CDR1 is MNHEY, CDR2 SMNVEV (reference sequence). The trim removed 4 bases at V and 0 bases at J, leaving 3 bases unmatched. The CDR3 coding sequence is TGTGCCAGCAGTTGGGGGGGGAGCTCCTACAATGAGCAGTTCTTC. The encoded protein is CASSWGGSSYNEQFF.

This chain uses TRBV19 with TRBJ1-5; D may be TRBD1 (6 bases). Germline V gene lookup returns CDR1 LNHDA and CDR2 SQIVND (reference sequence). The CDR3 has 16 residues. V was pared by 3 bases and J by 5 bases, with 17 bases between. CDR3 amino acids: CASSIRGQGHHQPQHF. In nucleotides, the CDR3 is TGTGCCAGTAGTATCCGCGGGCAGGGGCATCATCAGCCCCAGCATTTT.

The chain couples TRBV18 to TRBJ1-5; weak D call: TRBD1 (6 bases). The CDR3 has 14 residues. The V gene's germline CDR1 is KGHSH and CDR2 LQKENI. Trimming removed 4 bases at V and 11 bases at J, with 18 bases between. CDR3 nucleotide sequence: TGTGCCAGCTCACTGGCAAAACAGGGTGTAGCCCAGCATTTT. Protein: CASSLAKQGVAQHF.

In nucleotides, the CDR3 is TGTGCCAGCAGTGACCGGGAGGGGGGAAAACTGTTTTTT. As protein: CASSDREGGKLFF. The chain recombines TRBV2 with TRBJ1-4; TRBD1 might be the D (6 bases). This CDR3 is built from 13 residues. CDR1 and CDR2 (germline): SNHLY, FYNNEI. The V and J ends lost 3 bases and 10 bases respectively, with 12 bases between them.

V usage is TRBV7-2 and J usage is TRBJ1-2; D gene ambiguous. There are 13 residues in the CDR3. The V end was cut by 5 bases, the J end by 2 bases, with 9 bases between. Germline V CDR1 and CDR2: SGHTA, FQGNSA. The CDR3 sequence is CASSDPGNYGYTF. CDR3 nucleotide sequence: TGTGCCAGCAGCGACCCGGGGAACTATGGCTACACCTTC.

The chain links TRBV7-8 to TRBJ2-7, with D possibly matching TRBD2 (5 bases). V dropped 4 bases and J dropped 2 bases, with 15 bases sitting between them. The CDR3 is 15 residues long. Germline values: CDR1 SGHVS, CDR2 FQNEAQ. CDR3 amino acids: CASSSHQRGTYEQYF. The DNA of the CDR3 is TGTGCCAGCAGCTCCCACCAGCGAGGGACCTACGAGCAGTACTTC.

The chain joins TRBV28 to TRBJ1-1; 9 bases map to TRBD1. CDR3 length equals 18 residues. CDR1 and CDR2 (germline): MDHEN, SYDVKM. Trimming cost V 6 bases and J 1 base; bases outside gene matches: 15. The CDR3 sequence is CASRGTGMIGVKNTEAFF. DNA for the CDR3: TGTGCCAGCAGGGGGACAGGGATGATTGGGGTCAAGAACACTGAAGCTTTCTTT. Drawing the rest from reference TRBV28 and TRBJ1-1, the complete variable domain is DVKVTQSSRYLVKRTGEKVFLECVQDMDHENMFWYRQDPGLGLRLIYFSYDVKMKEKGDIPEGYSVSREKKERFSLILESASTNQTSMYLCASRGTGMIGVKNTEAFFGQGTRLTVV.

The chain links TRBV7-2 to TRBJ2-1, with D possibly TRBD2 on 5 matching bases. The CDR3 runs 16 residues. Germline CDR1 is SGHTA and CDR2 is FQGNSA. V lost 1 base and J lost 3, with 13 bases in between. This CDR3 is CASSLVAGGFYNEQFF. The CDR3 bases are TGTGCCAGCAGCTTAGTCGCGGGCGGGTTCTACAATGAGCAGTTCTTC.

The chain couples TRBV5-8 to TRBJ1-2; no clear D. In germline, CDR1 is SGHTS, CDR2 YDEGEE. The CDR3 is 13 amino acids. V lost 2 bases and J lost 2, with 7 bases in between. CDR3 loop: CASSFETNYGYTF. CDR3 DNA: TGTGCCAGCAGCTTCGAGACAAACTATGGCTACACCTTC.

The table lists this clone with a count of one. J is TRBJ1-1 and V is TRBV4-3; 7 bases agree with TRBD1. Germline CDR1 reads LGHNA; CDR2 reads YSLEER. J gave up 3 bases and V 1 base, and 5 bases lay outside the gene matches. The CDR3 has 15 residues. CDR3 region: CASSQVGRGYTEAFF. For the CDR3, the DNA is TGCGCCAGCAGCCAAGTAGGCAGGGGGTACACTGAAGCTTTCTTT.

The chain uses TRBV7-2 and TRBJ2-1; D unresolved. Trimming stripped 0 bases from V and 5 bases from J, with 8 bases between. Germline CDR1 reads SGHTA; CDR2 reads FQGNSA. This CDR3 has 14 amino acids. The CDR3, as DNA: TGTGCCAGCAGCTTAGCCAGTACGAACAATGAGCAGTTCTTC. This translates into CASSLASTNNEQFF.

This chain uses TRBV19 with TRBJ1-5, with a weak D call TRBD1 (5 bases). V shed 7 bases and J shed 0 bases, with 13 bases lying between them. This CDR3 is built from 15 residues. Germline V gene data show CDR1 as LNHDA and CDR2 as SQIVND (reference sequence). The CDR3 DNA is TGTGCCAGTAAGGTGGACAAATATAGCAATCAGCCCCAGCATTTT. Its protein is CASKVDKYSNQPQHF.

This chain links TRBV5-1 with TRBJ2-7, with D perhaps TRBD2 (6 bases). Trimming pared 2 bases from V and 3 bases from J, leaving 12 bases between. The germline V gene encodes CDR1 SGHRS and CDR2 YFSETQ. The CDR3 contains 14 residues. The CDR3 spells CASSLGTEGYEQYF. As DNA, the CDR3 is TGCGCCAGCAGCTTAGGGACGGAGGGCTACGAGCAGTACTTC.

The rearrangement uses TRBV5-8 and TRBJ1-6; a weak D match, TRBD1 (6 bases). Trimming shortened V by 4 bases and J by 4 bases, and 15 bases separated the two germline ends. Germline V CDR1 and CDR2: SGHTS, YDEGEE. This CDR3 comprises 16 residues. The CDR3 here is CASSPPRTGYNSPLHF. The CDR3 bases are TGTGCCAGCAGCCCCCCCAGAACAGGGTATAATTCACCCCTCCACTTT.

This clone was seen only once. The CDR3 bases are TGTGCCAGTAGGGGTCAACAGTCGAACTATGGCTACACCTTC. Translating it yields CASRGQQSNYGYTF. This chain links TRBV19 with TRBJ1-2; D unresolved. This CDR3 region has 14 residues. The germline CDR1 and CDR2 sequences are LNHDA and SQIVND (reference sequence). V shed 6 bases and J shed 2 bases, with 13 bases lying between them.

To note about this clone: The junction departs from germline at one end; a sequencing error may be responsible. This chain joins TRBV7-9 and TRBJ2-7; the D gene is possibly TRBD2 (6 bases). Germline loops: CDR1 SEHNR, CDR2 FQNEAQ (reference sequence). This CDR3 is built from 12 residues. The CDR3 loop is CASSVDEWETSF. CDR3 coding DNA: TGTGCCAGCAGCGTCGATGAGTGGGAGACTAGCTTC.

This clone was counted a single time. CDR3 DNA: TGTGCCAGCAGCCAAGATGCCGGGGAAAGTCTCGGCTACACCTTC. Its translation: CASSQDAGESLGYTF. The chain recombines TRBV4-2 with TRBJ1-2; D unresolved. CDR1 and CDR2 (germline): LGHNA, YNFKEQ. The CDR3 sequence is 15 residues long. Trimming stripped 0 bases from V and 8 bases from J, with 16 bases between.